This T cell receptor (beta chain) comes out of a study of glioma-infiltrating T cells after dendritic cell vaccination. The V end was cut by 6 bases, the J end by 0 bases, with 12 bases between. The CDR3 is 14 amino acids. CDR1 SNHLY and CDR2 FYNNEI come from the germline V gene. No glioblastoma patient carried an isocitrate dehydrogenase mutation. Up to about 2 ug genomic DNA was used for TCRB CDR3 amplification. TCRdb keeps only in-frame clones here, not all; method: immunoSEQ multiplex PCR. Of nearly 85,000 clones in the sample, approximately 90% were seen once. Specimen: blood, collected before dendritic cell vaccination. This sequence originates from a human donor with glioblastoma. The chain combines TRBV2 with TRBJ2-7, with D perhaps TRBD2 (7 bases). The CDR3 is CASRPGGSSYEQYF. The CDR3 region has the DNA TGTGCCAGCAGGCCGGGGGGCTCCTCCTACGAGCAGTACTTC.